This T cell receptor beta chain emerged from a study of blood T cells in healthy people across ages. Study observations and caveats: Higher diversity, along with more naive CD4+ cells, distinguished long-lived donors from aged donors. Diversity figures based on one million T cells were deemed too low.

This CDR3 spans 14 amino acids. Trimming cost V 3 bases and J 0 bases, with 6 bases left between them. Per germline, CDR1 DFQATT and CDR2 SNEGSKA (reference sequence). With a J-beta primer mix and a sample-barcoded 5' primer, a second PCR ran about 7 to 12 cycles. In TCRdb, the 5' RACE reads were re-called with MiXCR into one record per CDR3 protein. This table has approximately 770,000 distinct CDR3 sequences, about three fifths appearing once. This clonotype was seen only a few times. Its antigen remains unidentified. Sequenced sample: blood. The rearrangement joins TRBV20-1 to TRBJ2-6; no definite D call. The TCR was taken from a man between 25 and 39 years old in good health. The CDR3 coding sequence is TGCAGTGCTAGTGTTGTCTCTGGGGCCAACGTCCTGACTTTC. Encoded protein: CSASVVSGANVLTF.